The rows below give T cell receptor beta chains drawn from one sample of a study of blood T cell repertoires in COVID-19. Method: immunoSEQ multiplex PCR; TCRdb's copy keeps in-frame clones and lacks some. The table shows approximately 96,000 clones, with over 90% occurring only once. Material: peripheral blood. Receptors originate from a human donor with active COVID-19. The donor label of this sample is uncertain. Both conserved end residues are part of each CDR3. D genes are given only for firm matches. Clone size is stated in some rows and not others, as once, few, many or a class when expanded.

abundance,d_gene,v_gene,j_gene,CDR3nt,CDR3aa
NA,TRBD1,TRBV19,TRBJ2-3,TGTGCCAGTAGTACCCGGGACAGGGGGTCGGATACGCAGTATTTT,CASSTRDRGSDTQYF
NA,TRBD1,TRBV25-1,TRBJ1-2,TGTGCCAGCAGAGGACAGGGCCGTGGCTACACCTTC,CASRGQGRGYTF
few,NA,TRBV6-1,TRBJ1-1,TGTGCCAGCAGTGGTTCCCCGCGGGGCCAGTGGACTGAAGCTTTCTTT,CASSGSPRGQWTEAFF
NA,NA,TRBV7-9,TRBJ1-1,TGTGCCAGCAGCTTGGCGAGGGGGATGAACACTGAAGCTTTCTTT,CASSLARGMNTEAFF
once,NA,TRBV7-8,TRBJ1-2,TGTGCCAGCAGCTTAGGGACAGTTGATAACTATGGCTACACCTTC,CASSLGTVDNYGYTF
NA,TRBD1,TRBV23-1,TRBJ2-3,TGCGCCAGCAGTCAATCTTGGGACAGCCCCACAGATACGCAGTATTTT,CASSQSWDSPTDTQYF
NA,NA,TRBV5-4,TRBJ2-4,TGTGCCAGCAGCTTGGTGTCAGGGGCAAGAAACATTCAGTACTTC,CASSLVSGARNIQYF
NA,TRBD1,TRBV4-1,TRBJ1-3,TGCGCCAGCAGCCGAACAGGGGATCCTGGAAACACCATATATTTT,CASSRTGDPGNTIYF
NA,NA,TRBV3-1/TRBV3-2,TRBJ1-2,TGTGCCAGCAGCCAAGAAGGTCGGACAGACGGCTACACCTTC,CASSQEGRTDGYTF
NA,TRBD2,TRBV4-3,TRBJ2-7,TGCGCCAGCAGCATGGGACTAGCGGGAGTCTACGAGCAGTACTTC,CASSMGLAGVYEQYF
NA,TRBD1,TRBV24-1,TRBJ2-1,TGTGCCACCAGTGATACCGGGACAGGGTCCAATGAGCAGTTCTTC,CATSDTGTGSNEQFF
NA,NA,TRBV14,TRBJ1-3,TGTGCCTCAAATACGGGGTCCTACTCTGGAAACACCATATATTTT,CASNTGSYSGNTIYF
NA,TRBD2,TRBV18,TRBJ2-4,TGTGCCAGCTCACCCGGGCCCCAGCGGGGAAAAAACATTCAGTACTTC,CASSPGPQRGKNIQYF
NA,TRBD2,TRBV29-1,TRBJ2-2,TGCAGCGTTGAGGGGCGAGCGGGAGGCCATGTCGGGGAGCTGTTTTTT,CSVEGRAGGHVGELFF
NA,NA,TRBV9,TRBJ2-2,TGTGCCAGCAGCGTAGTAACGGGGAACACCGGGGAGCTGTTTTTT,CASSVVTGNTGELFF
NA,TRBD1,TRBV25-1,TRBJ1-2,TGTGCCAGCAGGGGAGGGACAGGGCCCTTTAACGACTATGGCTACACCTTC,CASRGGTGPFNDYGYTF
NA,TRBD1,TRBV5-6,TRBJ2-2,TGTGCCAGCAGCGCCGGGACAGGGACCGGGGAGCTGTTTTTT,CASSAGTGTGELFF
NA,NA,TRBV27,TRBJ1-2,TGTGCCAGCAGATCTCTCTCGAGTCTCAACTATGGCTACACCTTC,CASRSLSSLNYGYTF
NA,NA,TRBV7-9,TRBJ2-3,TGTGCCAGCAGCAGACAGAAATCCACAACAGATACGCAGTATTTT,CASSRQKSTTDTQYF
NA,NA,TRBV19,TRBJ1-2,TGTGCCAGTAGTATTCTGGGGGCCTCTCCGGGGGGCTACACCTTC,CASSILGASPGGYTF
NA,NA,TRBV6-6,TRBJ1-1,TGTGCCAGCAGTTACTCCTATGACTATATGAACACTGAAGCTTTCTTT,CASSYSYDYMNTEAFF
NA,TRBD2,TRBV5-6,TRBJ2-1,TGTGCCAGCAGCACGGGGACTAGCGGGAGGAATGAGCAGTTCTTC,CASSTGTSGRNEQFF
NA,TRBD1,TRBV7-6,TRBJ1-4,TGTGCCAGCAGCTTAAGGACAGGTCCTAATGAAAAACTGTTTTTT,CASSLRTGPNEKLFF
NA,NA,TRBV27,TRBJ2-7,TGTGCCAGCTCGAGACCGGGGGGCCACGAGCAGTACTTC,CASSRPGGHEQYF
few,NA,TRBV29-1,TRBJ2-6,TGCAGCGTTCAATTCTCTGGGGCCAACGTCCTGACTTTC,CSVQFSGANVLTF
NA,NA,TRBV9,TRBJ2-3,TGTGCCAGCAGCCCGCACCCAGGTGGGAGCACAGATACGCAGTATTTT,CASSPHPGGSTDTQYF
NA,NA,TRBV4-3,TRBJ2-5,TGCGCCTGCAGCCATGTCTTATTTGAGGCAGAGACCCAGTACTTC,CACSHVLFEAETQYF
NA,TRBD1,TRBV7-9,TRBJ2-3,TGTGCCAGCAGCACTCGGACAGGGGCCACAGATACGCAGTATTTT,CASSTRTGATDTQYF
NA,NA,TRBV5-6,TRBJ1-5,TGTGCCAGCAGCCCTAGCGTGGGGCAGCCCCAGCATTTT,CASSPSVGQPQHF
NA,NA,TRBV12-3/TRBV12-4,TRBJ1-3,TGTGCCAGCACCAACAGGGCCGGAAACACCATATATTTT,CASTNRAGNTIYF
NA,TRBD1,TRBV7-9,TRBJ1-1,TGTGCCAGCAGCCAGAATAAGGGGGCGGTGGCTGAAGCTTTCTTT,CASSQNKGAVAEAFF
NA,TRBD2,TRBV2,TRBJ2-2,TGTGCCAGCAGCTTACTAGCGGGGCGAACCGGGGAGCTGTTTTTT,CASSLLAGRTGELFF
NA,NA,TRBV18,TRBJ2-7,TGTGCCAGCTCACCGCCCCGGGAGCTCTCCTACGAGCAGTACTTC,CASSPPRELSYEQYF
NA,TRBD2,TRBV7-6,TRBJ2-1,TGTGCCAGCAGCCTACTAGCGGGGGGCAAGTACAATGAGCAGTTCTTC,CASSLLAGGKYNEQFF
NA,TRBD1,TRBV6-5,TRBJ1-1,TGTGCCAGCAGTTTACAGGGGTCGGACACTGAAGCTTTCTTT,CASSLQGSDTEAFF
NA,NA,TRBV6-6,TRBJ2-3,TGTGCCAGCAGTCGTTCTTCAGGGTCGGCACGGACAGATACGCAGTATTTT,CASSRSSGSARTDTQYF
NA,NA,TRBV5-8,TRBJ2-5,TGTGCCAGCAGCCAGGGGCAGGGTCGGATTGTTGAGACCCAGTACTTC,CASSQGQGRIVETQYF
NA,NA,TRBV7-9,TRBJ2-1,TGTGCCAGCAGGGACTCCCACTACAATGAGCAGTTCTTC,CASRDSHYNEQFF
once,TRBD1,TRBV2,TRBJ1-2,TGTGCCAGCAGTGGGACAGGGGGCGGCTATGGCTACACCTTC,CASSGTGGGYGYTF
NA,TRBD1,TRBV4-3,TRBJ2-2,TGCGCCAGCAGCCAGGACAGGGGGCTGAACACCGGGGAGCTGTTTTTT,CASSQDRGLNTGELFF
NA,NA,TRBV27,TRBJ2-7,TGTGCCAGCAGAACGGGACACCCCTACGAGCAGTACTTC,CASRTGHPYEQYF
NA,NA,TRBV7-2,TRBJ1-5,TGTGCCAGCAGCTTAGTAGGACAGAATCAGCCCCAGCATTTT,CASSLVGQNQPQHF
NA,TRBD2,TRBV7-2,TRBJ2-3,TGTGCCAGCAGCGTATGGGGGGGGGAACACGATACGCAGTATTTT,CASSVWGGEHDTQYF
NA,TRBD2,TRBV20-1,TRBJ2-3,TGCAGTGCTAGTTCGTCTAGCGGGGGCGTCGGCACAGATACGCAGTATTTT,CSASSSSGGVGTDTQYF